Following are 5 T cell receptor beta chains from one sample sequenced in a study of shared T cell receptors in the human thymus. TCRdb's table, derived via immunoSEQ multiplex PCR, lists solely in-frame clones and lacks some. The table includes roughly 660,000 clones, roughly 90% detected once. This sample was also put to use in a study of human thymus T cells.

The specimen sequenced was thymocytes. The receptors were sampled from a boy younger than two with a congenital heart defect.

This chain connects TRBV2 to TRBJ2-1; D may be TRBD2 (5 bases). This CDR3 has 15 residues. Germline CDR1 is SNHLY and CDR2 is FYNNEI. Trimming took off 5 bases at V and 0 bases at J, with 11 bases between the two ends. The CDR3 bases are TGTGCCAGCAGTACTAGGCGGCTCTCCTACAATGAGCAGTTCTTC. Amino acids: CASSTRRLSYNEQFF. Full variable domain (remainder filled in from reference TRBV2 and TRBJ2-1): EPEVTQTPSHQVTQMGQEVILRCVPISNHLYFYWYRQILGQKVEFLVSFYNNEISEKSEIFDDQFSVERPDGSNFTLKIRSTKLEDSAMYFCASSTRRLSYNEQFFGPGTRLTVL.

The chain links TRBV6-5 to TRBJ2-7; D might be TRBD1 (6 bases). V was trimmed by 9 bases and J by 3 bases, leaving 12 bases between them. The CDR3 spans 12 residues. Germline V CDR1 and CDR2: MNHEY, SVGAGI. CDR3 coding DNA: TGTGCCAGTCGGGACATTGACTACGAGCAGTACTTC. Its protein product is CASRDIDYEQYF.

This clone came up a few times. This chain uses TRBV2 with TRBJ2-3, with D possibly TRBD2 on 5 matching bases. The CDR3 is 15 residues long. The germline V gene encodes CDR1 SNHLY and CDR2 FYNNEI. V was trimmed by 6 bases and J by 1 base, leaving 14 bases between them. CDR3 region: CASRLAPVGTDTQYF. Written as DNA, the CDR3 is TGTGCCAGCAGGCTAGCTCCTGTGGGCACAGATACGCAGTATTTT.

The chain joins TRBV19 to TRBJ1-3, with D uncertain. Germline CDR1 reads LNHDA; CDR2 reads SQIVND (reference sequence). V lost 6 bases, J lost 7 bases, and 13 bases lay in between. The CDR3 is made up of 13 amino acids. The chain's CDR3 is CASRYGPRNTIYF. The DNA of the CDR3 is TGTGCCAGTAGGTATGGGCCAAGGAACACCATATATTTT.

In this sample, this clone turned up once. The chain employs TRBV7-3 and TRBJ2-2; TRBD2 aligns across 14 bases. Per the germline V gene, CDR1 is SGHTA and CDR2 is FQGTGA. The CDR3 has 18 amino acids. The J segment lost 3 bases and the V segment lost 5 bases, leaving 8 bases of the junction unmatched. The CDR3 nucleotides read TGTGCCAGCAGCCCACCTCGACTAGCGGGAGGGGACACCGGGGAGCTGTTTTTT. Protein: CASSPPRLAGGDTGELFF. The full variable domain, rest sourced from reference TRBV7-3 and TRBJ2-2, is GAGVSQTPSNKVTEKGKYVELRCDPISGHTALYWYRQSLGQGPEFLIYFQGTGAADDSGLPNDRFFAVRPEGSVSTLKIQRTERGDSAVYLCASSPPRLAGGDTGELFFGEGSRLTVL.